The T cell receptor (beta chain) described here comes from a study of T cells in Graves' hyperthyroidism and ophthalmopathy. Points from the study as a whole: Classification by a 13 V-J model distinguished ophthalmopathy from stable hyperthyroidism.

This clonotype appeared a few times. Its specificity is not known. TCR beta CDR3 regions were amplified from RNA. When the TCR CDR3 underwent first-round RT-PCR, the HTBI primer set was used. TCRdb re-derived calls from the multiplex PCR reads in MiXCR, one entry per CDR3 protein. The sample includes hundreds of thousands of distinct CDR3 sequences, about half seen only once; the top ten take approximately 8.2%. CDR3 length: 15 amino acids. Per germline, CDR1 MNHNY and CDR2 SVGAGI (reference sequence). Trimming removed 4 bases from V and 0 bases from J, with 13 bases in between. This clonotype originated in a young woman with Graves' hyperthyroidism. Sequenced input: peripheral blood or thyroid tissue (not recorded which). The chain links TRBV6-6 to TRBJ2-7; maybe TRBD1 (5 bases). The CDR3 DNA reads TGTGCCAGCAGTTTTTCCGGACAAGGCTCCTACGAGCAGTACTTC. It yields the protein CASSFSGQGSYEQYF.